This TCR beta chain comes out of a study of cytomegalovirus exposure and HLA in healthy donors. The V gene lost 5 bases and the J gene lost 6 bases, with 16 bases spanning the gap. The CDR3 is made up of 14 amino acids. CDR1 and CDR2 from the germline V gene are SEHNR and FQNEAQ (reference sequence). Primers: 60 Vbeta forward and 13 Jbeta reverse. The table came from immunoSEQ multiplex PCR; TCRdb's copy has only in-frame clones and leaves some out. The table lists under 200,000 clones, 9.5% to 15% of them singletons. The clonotype was recovered from a man between 50 and 59 years old in good health and CMV-seropositive. Sequences were obtained from PBMCs. The J gene is TRBJ1-1, the V gene TRBV7-9, with D uncertain. The CDR3 nucleotides are TGTGCCAGCAGCCCCCCGACATCCCAGCCTGAAGCTTTCTTT. This translates into CASSPPTSQPEAFF.